These T cell receptor beta chains were read from a single sample in a study of blood T cell repertoires in COVID-19. Profiled with immunoSEQ multiplex PCR; TCRdb holds only in-frame clones, not every one. The data show hundreds of thousands of clones, with roughly 89% seen just once and about 8.9% held by the top ten. The material sequenced was PBMCs or T cells enriched from blood (not recorded which). These receptors all come from a woman aged 18-29 years who had recovered from COVID-19. Both conserved end residues are part of each CDR3. Each record gives: D gene, clone size, V gene, CDR3 length, J gene, CDR3 protein, CDR3 DNA. The D gene is left open where the match is weak. The size field is filled for only some rows; it gives once, few, many or a size class.

D: TRBD2; size: .; V: TRBV27; length: 16; J: TRBJ2-5; CDR3: CASSSRLASVQETQYF; DNA: TGTGCCAGCAGTTCACGACTAGCGAGCGTCCAAGAGACCCAGTACTTC
D: TRBD1; size: .; V: TRBV27; length: 17; J: TRBJ1-6; CDR3: CASSPRTGTALGSPLHF; DNA: TGTGCCAGCAGTCCCAGGACAGGGACCGCTTTAGGTTCACCCCTCCACTTT
D: .; size: .; V: TRBV2; length: 15; J: TRBJ2-7; CDR3: CASSDVRESSYEQYF; DNA: TGTGCCAGCAGTGACGTACGGGAGAGCTCCTACGAGCAGTACTTC
D: TRBD2; size: .; V: TRBV19; length: 14; J: TRBJ2-7; CDR3: CASSILGRGGEQYF; DNA: TGTGCCAGTAGTATACTCGGGAGGGGCGGCGAGCAGTACTTC
D: TRBD2; size: .; V: TRBV11-2; length: 16; J: TRBJ2-1; CDR3: CASSRTGTSGYNEQFF; DNA: TGTGCCAGCAGCAGAACCGGGACTAGCGGGTACAATGAGCAGTTCTTC
D: .; size: few; V: TRBV5-1; length: 16; J: TRBJ2-7; CDR3: CASSLDLTASSYEQYF; DNA: TGCGCCAGCAGCTTGGATCTGACAGCGAGCTCCTACGAGCAGTACTTC
D: .; size: .; V: TRBV7-6; length: 16; J: TRBJ1-1; CDR3: CASSLATRSMNTEAFF; DNA: TGTGCCAGCAGCTTAGCGACGCGGAGTATGAACACTGAAGCTTTCTTT
D: TRBD1; size: .; V: TRBV11-2; length: 14; J: TRBJ1-1; CDR3: CASRVDRVNTEAFF; DNA: TGTGCCAGCAGGGTAGACAGGGTGAACACTGAAGCTTTCTTT
D: TRBD2; size: .; V: TRBV6-2/TRBV6-3; length: 15; J: TRBJ2-5; CDR3: CASSPLTSSQETQYF; DNA: TGTGCCAGCAGTCCGTTGACTAGCAGTCAAGAGACCCAGTACTTC
D: .; size: once; V: TRBV9; length: 14; J: TRBJ1-1; CDR3: CASSVGGGHTEAFF; DNA: TGTGCCAGCAGCGTAGGGGGGGGGCACACTGAAGCTTTCTTT
D: TRBD2; size: .; V: TRBV10-3; length: 14; J: TRBJ2-7; CDR3: CAIRQTSGSGEQYF; DNA: TGTGCCATCAGGCAGACTAGCGGGAGTGGCGAGCAGTACTTC
D: TRBD1; size: .; V: TRBV19; length: 12; J: TRBJ1-1; CDR3: CASRQGGTEAFF; DNA: TGTGCCAGCAGACAGGGGGGGACTGAAGCTTTCTTT
D: TRBD1; size: .; V: TRBV29-1; length: 13; J: TRBJ1-1; CDR3: CSVGRQGDTEAFF; DNA: TGCAGCGTTGGGCGACAGGGTGACACTGAAGCTTTCTTT
D: .; size: .; V: TRBV11-2; length: 15; J: TRBJ2-3; CDR3: CASSLDSLFTDTQYF; DNA: TGTGCCAGCAGCTTGGACTCTTTATTCACAGATACGCAGTATTTT
D: .; size: .; V: TRBV14; length: 13; J: TRBJ1-6; CDR3: CASSHKLHSPLHF; DNA: TGTGCCAGCAGCCATAAGCTGCATTCACCCCTCCACTTT
D: TRBD1; size: .; V: TRBV3-1/TRBV3-2; length: 16; J: TRBJ1-1; CDR3: CASRYGRGRLDTEAFF; DNA: TGTGCCAGCAGATATGGCAGGGGGCGTTTGGACACTGAAGCTTTCTTT
D: .; size: once; V: TRBV5-5; length: 15; J: TRBJ2-1; CDR3: CASNLPWGDRNEQFF; DNA: TGTGCCAGCAACCTTCCTTGGGGGGATAGAAATGAGCAGTTCTTC
D: .; size: .; V: TRBV10-3; length: 16; J: TRBJ2-3; CDR3: CAISESKITNTDTQYF; DNA: TGTGCCATCAGTGAGTCTAAGATCACTAACACAGATACGCAGTATTTT
D: TRBD1; size: once; V: TRBV27; length: 15; J: TRBJ1-4; CDR3: CASSPNRDRGEKLFF; DNA: TGTGCCAGCAGTCCCAACCGGGACAGGGGTGAAAAACTGTTTTTT
D: .; size: .; V: TRBV4-1; length: 15; J: TRBJ2-7; CDR3: CASSQDRTKGYEQYF; DNA: TGCGCCAGCAGCCAAGATCGGACTAAGGGCTACGAGCAGTACTTC
D: TRBD2; size: .; V: TRBV5-4; length: 15; J: TRBJ2-3; CDR3: CASSVSGGRTDTQYF; DNA: TGTGCCAGCAGCGTGAGCGGGGGTCGCACAGATACGCAGTATTTT
D: TRBD1; size: .; V: TRBV11-2; length: 16; J: TRBJ1-2; CDR3: CASSFIRDRGYYGYTF; DNA: TGTGCCAGCAGCTTCATCCGGGACAGGGGGTATTATGGCTACACCTTC
D: .; size: .; V: TRBV7-8; length: 14; J: TRBJ1-1; CDR3: CASSPARGRAEAFF; DNA: TGTGCCAGCAGCCCCGCTCGGGGTAGGGCTGAAGCTTTCTTT
D: .; size: .; V: TRBV12-2; length: 14; J: TRBJ1-2; CDR3: CASRIRDRVYGYTF; DNA: TGTGCAAGTCGCATCCGGGACAGGGTCTATGGCTACACCTTC
D: .; size: few; V: TRBV28; length: 12; J: TRBJ1-5; CDR3: CASSSMTVPQHF; DNA: TGTGCCAGCAGTAGTATGACAGTACCCCAGCATTTT
D: .; size: .; V: TRBV20-1; length: 11; J: TRBJ2-1; CDR3: CSAELYNEQFF; DNA: TGCAGTGCTGAACTTTACAATGAGCAGTTCTTC
D: TRBD1; size: few; V: TRBV4-3; length: 15; J: TRBJ2-7; CDR3: CASSQEGQGGYEQYF; DNA: TGCGCCAGCAGCCAAGAGGGACAGGGGGGCTACGAGCAGTACTTC
D: .; size: .; V: TRBV6-5; length: 13; J: TRBJ1-1; CDR3: CASSYSRGPEAFF; DNA: TGTGCCAGCAGTTACTCGAGAGGGCCTGAAGCTTTCTTT
D: .; size: .; V: TRBV5-1; length: 15; J: TRBJ2-3; CDR3: CASSISGTSVDTQYF; DNA: TGCGCCAGCAGCATCTCCGGGACATCGGTAGATACGCAGTATTTT
D: TRBD2; size: .; V: TRBV4-2; length: 18; J: TRBJ2-1; CDR3: CASSQGPPGLALYNEQFF; DNA: TGTGCCAGCAGCCAAGGTCCTCCGGGACTAGCGCTTTACAATGAGCAGTTCTTC
D: .; size: .; V: TRBV5-1; length: 13; J: TRBJ1-1; CDR3: CASSLAGYTEAFF; DNA: TGCGCCAGCAGCTTGGCAGGGTACACTGAAGCTTTCTTT
D: .; size: .; V: TRBV21-1; length: 17; J: TRBJ2-2; CDR3: CASSKVQTDVYGGELFF; DNA: TGTGCCAGCAGCAAAGTCCAGACAGATGTTTATGGCGGGGAGCTGTTTTTT
D: TRBD2; size: once; V: TRBV7-6; length: 16; J: TRBJ2-1; CDR3: CASSSGTSLLLWEQFF; DNA: TGTGCCAGCAGCTCCGGGACTAGCCTACTACTTTGGGAGCAGTTCTTC
D: TRBD2; size: .; V: TRBV5-4; length: 16; J: TRBJ2-7; CDR3: CASSLDLGEGRNEQYF; DNA: TGTGCCAGCAGCTTGGATTTGGGGGAGGGAAGAAACGAGCAGTACTTC
D: TRBD1; size: .; V: TRBV6-5; length: 16; J: TRBJ2-7; CDR3: CASSYFNRGRAYEQYF; DNA: TGTGCCAGCAGTTACTTTAACAGGGGGCGCGCCTACGAGCAGTACTTC
D: .; size: .; V: TRBV7-6; length: 13; J: TRBJ1-3; CDR3: CASSSSSGNTIYF; DNA: TGTGCCAGCAGCTCCTCCTCTGGAAACACCATATATTTT
D: TRBD1; size: .; V: TRBV27; length: 15; J: TRBJ1-2; CDR3: CASSPKTGVGYGYTF; DNA: TGTGCCAGCAGCCCCAAAACAGGGGTCGGCTATGGCTACACCTTC
D: .; size: once; V: TRBV5-1; length: 15; J: TRBJ1-2; CDR3: CASSLGAGQGKGYTF; DNA: TGCGCCAGCAGCTTGGGGGCCGGGCAGGGGAAGGGCTACACCTTC
D: TRBD1; size: .; V: TRBV5-6; length: 18; J: TRBJ1-1; CDR3: CASSLFAGQGDLNTEAFF; DNA: TGTGCCAGCAGCTTGTTTGCGGGACAGGGGGACCTAAACACTGAAGCTTTCTTT
D: .; size: .; V: TRBV27; length: 16; J: TRBJ1-2; CDR3: CASSFRLRGIYYGYTF; DNA: TGTGCCAGCAGTTTTAGATTACGCGGAATTTACTATGGCTACACCTTC
D: TRBD1; size: .; V: TRBV5-1; length: 15; J: TRBJ1-1; CDR3: CASSWTGQGRTEAFF; DNA: TGCGCCAGCAGCTGGACGGGACAGGGACGTACTGAAGCTTTCTTT
D: .; size: .; V: TRBV4-1; length: 15; J: TRBJ2-7; CDR3: CASSQEQGRTYEQYF; DNA: TGCGCCAGCAGCCAAGAACAGGGGAGGACCTACGAGCAGTACTTC
D: .; size: .; V: TRBV30; length: 20; J: TRBJ2-5; CDR3: CAWSVLPRRKYSGPKETQYF; DNA: TGTGCCTGGAGTGTACTCCCACGGAGGAAATACTCGGGCCCAAAGGAGACCCAGTACTTC
D: TRBD1; size: .; V: TRBV27; length: 15; J: TRBJ1-2; CDR3: CASSRDRGRGYGYTF; DNA: TGTGCCAGCAGTCGAGACAGGGGAAGGGGCTATGGCTACACCTTC
D: .; size: .; V: TRBV4-2; length: 14; J: TRBJ2-3; CDR3: CASSHMIAADTQYF; DNA: TGTGCCAGCAGCCACATGATAGCGGCAGATACGCAGTATTTT
D: .; size: .; V: TRBV6-5; length: 13; J: TRBJ1-1; CDR3: CATTEDRNTEAFF; DNA: TGTGCCACCACCGAGGACAGGAACACTGAAGCTTTCTTT
D: .; size: once; V: TRBV4-1; length: 17; J: TRBJ1-1; CDR3: CASSPGPWGGMNTEAFF; DNA: TGCGCCAGCAGCCCAGGGCCCTGGGGAGGAATGAACACTGAAGCTTTCTTT
D: .; size: .; V: TRBV5-1; length: 14; J: TRBJ2-1; CDR3: CASSLGNSYNEQFF; DNA: TGCGCCAGCAGCTTGGGTAACAGCTACAATGAGCAGTTCTTC
D: .; size: .; V: TRBV28; length: 13; J: TRBJ1-4; CDR3: CASSFSGNEKLFF; DNA: TGTGCCAGCAGTTTTTCAGGAAATGAAAAACTGTTTTTT
D: .; size: once; V: TRBV25-1; length: 15; J: TRBJ1-4; CDR3: CASSTFDSYNEKLFF; DNA: TGTGCCAGCAGTACCTTTGACAGCTATAATGAAAAACTGTTTTTT
D: .; size: .; V: TRBV6-5; length: 12; J: TRBJ2-2; CDR3: CASSWGPGELFF; DNA: TGTGCCAGTTCTTGGGGGCCCGGGGAGCTGTTTTTT
D: .; size: .; V: TRBV14; length: 13; J: TRBJ1-2; CDR3: CASRKDSFYGYTF; DNA: TGTGCCAGCAGGAAAGACAGTTTCTACGGCTACACCTTC
D: TRBD1; size: .; V: TRBV4-3; length: 13; J: TRBJ1-2; CDR3: CASSQERDSGHTF; DNA: TGCGCCAGCAGCCAAGAACGGGACAGTGGTCATACCTTC
D: TRBD1; size: .; V: TRBV7-8; length: 16; J: TRBJ1-1; CDR3: CASSNRGGDRGTEAFF; DNA: TGTGCCAGCAGCAACCGTGGGGGGGACAGGGGCACTGAAGCTTTCTTT
D: .; size: .; V: TRBV7-3; length: 12; J: TRBJ2-3; CDR3: CASSDPGNTQYF; DNA: TGTGCCAGCAGCGACCCGGGGAATACGCAGTATTTT
D: TRBD2; size: once; V: TRBV6-5; length: 12; J: TRBJ2-3; CDR3: CASEAGADTQYF; DNA: TGTGCCAGCGAAGCGGGGGCGGATACGCAGTATTTT
D: TRBD1; size: .; V: TRBV27; length: 13; J: TRBJ1-1; CDR3: CASSSVQGAVAFF; DNA: TGTGCCAGCAGTTCAGTCCAGGGGGCGGTAGCTTTCTTT
D: .; size: .; V: TRBV28; length: 15; J: TRBJ2-6; CDR3: CASSWEPRSTNVLTF; DNA: TGTGCCAGCAGTTGGGAGCCCAGGTCTACCAACGTCCTGACTTTC
D: .; size: .; V: TRBV6-5; length: 14; J: TRBJ2-2; CDR3: CASRPPSSAGELFF; DNA: TGTGCCAGCAGGCCACCATCTAGCGCCGGGGAGCTGTTTTTT